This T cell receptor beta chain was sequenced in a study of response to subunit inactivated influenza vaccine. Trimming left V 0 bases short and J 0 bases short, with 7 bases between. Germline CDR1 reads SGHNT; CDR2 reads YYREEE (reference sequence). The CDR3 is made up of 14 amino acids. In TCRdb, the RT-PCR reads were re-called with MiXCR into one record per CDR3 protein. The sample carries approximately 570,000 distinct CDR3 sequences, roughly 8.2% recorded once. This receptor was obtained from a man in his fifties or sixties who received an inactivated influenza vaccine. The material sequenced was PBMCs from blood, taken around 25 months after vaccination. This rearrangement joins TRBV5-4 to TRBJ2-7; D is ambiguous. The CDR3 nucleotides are TGTGCCAGCAGCTTGGTCCCAGTCTCCTACGAGCAGTACTTC. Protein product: CASSLVPVSYEQYF.